Following are 12 T cell receptor beta chains from one sample sequenced in a study of human T cells and chemical hapten exposure. TCRdb re-called the 5' RACE reads with MiXCR, one entry per CDR3 protein. The repertoire holds under 150,000 distinct CDR3 sequences, with roughly 18% as singletons. Total RNA was isolated from whole blood that had not been fractionated. The receptor set was obtained from a human donor in good health.

The chain is built from TRBV14 and TRBJ2-1, with 12 bases aligning to TRBD2. Germline V gene lookup returns CDR1 SGHDN and CDR2 FVKESK. CDR3 length: 17 residues. V shed 2 bases and J 7 bases; nucleotides not matched to a gene: 9. In nucleotides, the CDR3 is TGTGCCAGCAGCCAACTCCTCGGACTAGCGGGGAAAAATGAGCAGTTCTTC. Residues: CASSQLLGLAGKNEQFF.

The rearrangement links TRBV6-6 to TRBJ2-7; D remains ambiguous. This CDR3 is built from 12 residues. Trimming took 6 bases from V and 4 from J, leaving 10 bases between them. Germline CDR1 MNHNY, CDR2 SVGAGI (reference sequence). Here the CDR3 reads CASRPTSYEQYF. The CDR3 region has the DNA TGTGCCAGCAGGCCCACATCGTACGAGCAGTACTTC.

This clonotype turned up a few times. This chain uses TRBV12-3 or TRBV12-4 with TRBJ2-3, with D hard to call. V lost 3 bases to trimming and J lost 4 bases, with 14 bases between them. The CDR3 has 15 amino acids. The CDR3 coding sequence is TGTGCCAGCAGTTTGGGCCGGGTCAATCCAGATACGCAGTATTTT. This translates into CASSLGRVNPDTQYF.

This clonotype has a handful of counts. The V and J genes are TRBV30 and TRBJ1-2, with D perhaps TRBD1 (6 bases). This CDR3 has 13 residues. CDR1 is GTSNPN and CDR2 is SVGIG in the germline V gene (reference sequence). V was trimmed by 4 bases and J by 2 bases, leaving 11 bases between them. The CDR3 coding sequence is TGTGCCTGGACCCTGGGGGCCAACTATGGCTACACCTTC. It yields the protein CAWTLGANYGYTF.

The V and J genes are TRBV15 and TRBJ2-7; 14 bases agree with TRBD2. The J segment lost 3 bases and the V segment lost 2 bases, leaving 6 bases of the junction unmatched. From germline, CDR1 is LNHNV and CDR2 YYDKDF (reference sequence). CDR3 length: 17 residues. This chain's CDR3 is CATSRLGLAGDIYEQYF. CDR3 sequence (DNA): TGTGCCACCAGCAGACTGGGACTAGCGGGAGATATCTACGAGCAGTACTTC.

This clonotype showed up just a few times. The chain employs TRBV7-8 and TRBJ1-3; 9 bases match TRBD1. Trimming took 5 bases from V and 6 from J; bases not matched to a gene: 8. The CDR3 loop spans 15 amino acids. Germline V gene lookup returns CDR1 SGHVS and CDR2 FQNEAQ. CDR3 amino acids: CASSPGQGMKNTIYF. The CDR3 region has the DNA TGTGCCAGCAGCCCCGGACAGGGGATGAAAAACACCATATATTTT.

The chain joins TRBV11-3 to TRBJ2-3; tentatively, D is TRBD2 (6 bases). Germline lookup yields CDR1 SGHNT and CDR2 YENEEA. CDR3 length: 13 residues. V was trimmed by 5 bases and J by 4 bases, leaving 10 bases between them. The chain's CDR3 is CASSREAPDTQYF. The CDR3 nucleotides read TGTGCCAGCAGCAGGGAGGCTCCAGATACGCAGTATTTT.

In this sample, this clonotype turned up a few times. The chain links TRBV28 to TRBJ2-7, with D tentatively TRBD1 (6 bases). There are 12 residues in the CDR3. Deletions cut 5 bases from V and 4 bases from J, with 9 bases between. The germline V gene has CDR1 MDHEN and CDR2 SYDVKM. CDR3 in amino acids: CASSEGVYEQYF. In nucleotides, the CDR3 is TGTGCCAGCAGTGAGGGGGTATACGAGCAGTACTTC.

This clonotype was seen more than once but under ten times. The chain uses TRBV28 and TRBJ1-1; D is uncertain. The germline V gene has CDR1 MDHEN and CDR2 SYDVKM. Trimming cost V 5 bases and J 11 bases, with 15 bases left between them. This CDR3 has 12 residues. As DNA, the CDR3 is TGTGCCAGCAGTCCAATTTTACAACGGGCTTTCTTT. As protein: CASSPILQRAFF.

This clonotype was counted only a few times. V usage is TRBV5-4 and J usage is TRBJ2-1, with a possible D match to TRBD2 (7 bases). V was trimmed by 5 bases and J by 7 bases, leaving 13 bases between them. Germline-derived CDR1 and CDR2 are SGHNT and YYREEE (reference sequence). The CDR3 extends over 13 amino acids. As DNA, the CDR3 is TGTGCCAGCAGACTGGGGGGGCAGAATGAGCAGTTCTTC. It codes for CASRLGGQNEQFF.

The sample holds a few counts of this clonotype. This chain connects TRBV20-1 to TRBJ1-1; the D is unclear. The CDR3 length is 15 residues. Trimming removed 7 bases at V and 4 bases at J, with 22 bases between. Germline lookup yields CDR1 DFQATT and CDR2 SNEGSKA (reference sequence). CDR3 amino acids: CSVVSLVGFGTEAFF. CDR3 DNA: TGCAGTGTTGTTTCTCTGGTCGGGTTCGGCACTGAAGCTTTCTTT.

The chain joins TRBV27 to TRBJ1-1, with TRBD1 as a possible D gene (6 bases). The germline gives CDR1 MNHEY, CDR2 SMNVEV (reference sequence). CDR3 length equals 13 residues. V was pared by 8 bases and J by 4 bases, with 14 bases between. The CDR3 DNA reads TGTGCCAGCGCCGTTCAAGGGGGCACTGAAGCTTTCTTT. It codes for CASAVQGGTEAFF.